Sequencing of this T cell receptor beta chain was carried out in a study of Ad26.COV2.S vaccination and SARS-CoV-2 variants. Study overall: Intramuscularly, Ad26.COV2.S was given either once or twice, 56 days apart.

Germline values: CDR1 SGHTA, CDR2 FQGTGA. The CDR3 length is 14 residues. With V trimmed by 6 bases and J by 4 bases, 8 bases remained unmatched. The study, taken as a whole, reports: Non-spike TCR breadth showed similarity between vaccine and placebo recipients. Marked by substantial breadth, spike-specific CD8+ and CD4+ T cell responses were reportedly seen after vaccination.

Treatment given: some 20 received Ad26.COV2.S at low or high dose, single or two shots; five or six received placebo; per-sample allocation not given. Sample collection was performed on day 63 after the first vaccine or placebo injection. TCRdb's table, derived via immunoSEQ multiplex PCR, lists solely in-frame clones and lacks some. Found here are around 250,000 clones, around 90% of them singletons; the top ten hold under 3%. About this clone itself: The antigen remains unidentified.

The chain carries TRBV7-3 and TRBJ1-1; 7 bases align to TRBD1. The sequence came from a person between 18 and 59 years old who received the Ad26.COV2.S COVID-19 vaccine or a placebo. The material sequenced was peripheral blood, taken in a trial of Ad26.COV2.S vaccine versus placebo. The CDR3 sequence: CASSPQGLGTEAFF. CDR3 sequence (DNA): TGTGCCAGCAGTCCACAGGGGTTGGGCACTGAAGCTTTCTTT.